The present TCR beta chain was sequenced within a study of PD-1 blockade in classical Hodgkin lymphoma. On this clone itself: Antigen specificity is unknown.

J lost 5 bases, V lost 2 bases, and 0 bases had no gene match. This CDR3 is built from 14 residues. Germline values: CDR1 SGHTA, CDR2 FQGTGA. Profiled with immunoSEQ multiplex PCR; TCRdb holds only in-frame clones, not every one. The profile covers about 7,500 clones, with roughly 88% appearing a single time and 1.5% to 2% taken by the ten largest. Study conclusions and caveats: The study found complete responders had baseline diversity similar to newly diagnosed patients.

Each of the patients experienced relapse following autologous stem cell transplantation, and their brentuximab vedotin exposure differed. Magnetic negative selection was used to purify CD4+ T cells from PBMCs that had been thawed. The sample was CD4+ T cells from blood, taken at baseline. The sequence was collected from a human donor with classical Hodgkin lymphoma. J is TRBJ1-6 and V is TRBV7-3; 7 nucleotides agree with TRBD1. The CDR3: CASSLQGDNSPLHF. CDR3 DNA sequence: TGTGCCAGCAGCTTACAGGGGGATAATTCACCCCTCCACTTT.